This TCR beta chain was retrieved from a study of human T cells and chemical hapten exposure. Turning to the study itself: In the sensitization step, 2% DPC was placed on roughly 2 cm by roughly 2 cm of upper inner arm skin. Findings of the study overall: It should be noted that donors had alopecia, so their immune response may differ from healthy people's.

The V end lost 1 base, the J end lost 5 bases, and 8 bases lay between the germline ends. The CDR3 extends over 13 amino acids. Individual cDNA molecules each carried unique molecular identifiers attached by the library. TCRdb re-called the RACE reads with MiXCR, one entry per CDR3 protein. In the table there are some 94,000 distinct CDR3 sequences, over 10% of which are singletons. In its sample, this clonotype was seen a few times. Its antigen is not known. Time point here: patch test 1, 2 weeks after DPC sensitization. Noted treatment: therapeutic diphenylcyclopropenone sensitization with weekly scalp DPC. Blood collection took place prior to placing each patch test.

Sample: whole blood, taken in connection with sensitization to the hapten diphenylcyclopropenone (DPC). This TCR was sampled from a woman aged 40 to 50 with alopecia areata. Some clones in this sample may be carry-over from other donors' samples. The chain couples TRBV12-3 or TRBV12-4 to TRBJ2-5; D might be TRBD1 (5 bases). CDR3 sequence (DNA): TGTGCCAGCAGTTTAGTATGGGGCGAGACCCAGTACTTC. Translating it yields CASSLVWGETQYF.